What follows are 20 T cell receptor beta chains derived from one specimen sequenced in a study of blood T cell repertoires in COVID-19. Repertoires were generated with immunoSEQ multiplex PCR, while TCRdb's copy carries only in-frame clones and drops some. The table has some 40,000 clones, around nine tenths seen once. Sequenced: peripheral blood. These receptor sequences come from a man over 45 with COVID-19, enrolled during active disease.

The rearrangement joins TRBV18 to TRBJ1-2, with 7 bases fitting TRBD1. Germline V gene data show CDR1 as KGHSH and CDR2 as LQKENI. This CDR3 comprises 16 residues. The V segment lost 0 bases and the J segment 6 bases; nucleotides outside the gene matches: 10. CDR3 DNA: TGTGCCAGCTCACCACCTCTCTCAGGGGGGATGGATGGCTACACCTTC. Protein sequence: CASSPPLSGGMDGYTF.

The chain is built from TRBV7-2 and TRBJ1-2, with TRBD1 identical over 8 bases. The CDR3 loop spans 13 amino acids. Germline CDR1 reads SGHTA; CDR2 reads FQGNSA. Losses at the gene ends were 3 bases for V and 10 bases for J; bases not matched to a gene: 7. The CDR3 nucleotides are TGTGCCAGCAGCTTCGAGCGGACAGGGCCCTACACCTTC. Protein: CASSFERTGPYTF.

This sequence joins TRBV3-1 (or the pseudogene TRBV3-2) and TRBJ2-5; perhaps TRBD2 as D (6 bases). Germline-derived CDR1 and CDR2 are LGHDT and YNNKEL (reference sequence). This CDR3 is built from 13 residues. V was shortened by 6 bases and J by 4 bases, with 12 bases between the two germline ends. Here the CDR3 reads CASSRLEAETQYF. DNA of the CDR3: TGTGCCAGCAGTCGACTAGAGGCAGAGACCCAGTACTTC.

The chain carries TRBV15 and TRBJ2-6, with TRBD1 identical over 8 bases. The CDR3 spans 19 residues. V shed 0 bases and J 0 bases; nucleotides not matched to a gene: 7. Germline V gene lookup returns CDR1 LNHNV and CDR2 YYDKDF (reference sequence). In DNA form, the CDR3 reads TGTGCCACCAGCAGAGAGTTGGGGACAGGCATCTCTGGGGCCAACGTCCTGACTTTC. Its translation is CATSRELGTGISGANVLTF. The variable domain in full, completed from reference TRBV15 and TRBJ2-6, reads DAMVIQNPRYQVTQFGKPVTLSCSQTLNHNVMYWYQQKSSQAPKLLFHYYDKDFNNEADTPDNFQSRRPNTSFCFLDIRSPGLGDTAMYLCATSRELGTGISGANVLTFGAGSRLTVL.

This clone was observed a few times. The V gene is TRBV27, the J gene TRBJ2-7; TRBD1 matches at 7 bases. This CDR3 has 16 amino acids. Germline values: CDR1 MNHEY, CDR2 SMNVEV (reference sequence). The V gene end was trimmed by 5 bases and the J gene end by 3 bases; junction bases not matched to a gene: 13. This chain's CDR3 is CASSKTRFRDSYEQYF. Here the CDR3 DNA reads TGTGCCAGCAGTAAGACCCGTTTCCGGGACAGCTACGAGCAGTACTTC.

The genes are TRBV10-3 and TRBJ2-2; the match to TRBD2 covers 13 bases. Losses at the gene ends were 3 bases for V and 0 bases for J; bases not matched to a gene: 10. Looked up from germline, CDR1 is ENHRY and CDR2 is SYGVKD. The CDR3 is made up of 20 amino acids. CDR3 bases: TGTGCCATCAGTGACATTCCCCGGACTAGCGGGAGTGCGAACACCGGGGAGCTGTTTTTT. As protein: CAISDIPRTSGSANTGELFF.

This clone was seen only once. The chain couples TRBV14 to TRBJ2-7; 9 bases agree with TRBD2. This CDR3 region has 16 residues. Germline trimming cut 0 bases from V and 6 bases from J; bases unmatched to any gene: 9. The germline CDR1 and CDR2 sequences are SGHDN and FVKESK. The CDR3 region is CASSQELGLASREQYF. The CDR3 nucleotides are TGTGCCAGCAGCCAAGAATTGGGACTAGCCTCCCGCGAGCAGTACTTC.

In nucleotides, the CDR3 is TGTGCCAGCAGCAACGGGGGAAATGGCTACACCTTC. It translates to CASSNGGNGYTF. The chain carries TRBV6-5 and TRBJ1-2; D might be TRBD1 (5 bases). V was shortened by 6 bases and J by 6 bases, with 11 bases between the two germline ends. The CDR3 is made up of 12 amino acids. Germline V gene lookup returns CDR1 MNHEY and CDR2 SVGAGI.

The chain is built from TRBV30 and TRBJ1-1, with unresolved D. This CDR3 spans 16 amino acids. Trimming removed 4 bases from V and 6 bases from J, with 24 bases in between. Germline-derived CDR1 and CDR2 are GTSNPN and SVGIG (reference sequence). The CDR3 DNA reads as TGTGCCTGGACGATGGGCGGATGGACGGGGTCGTCTGAAGCTTTCTTT. Translation gives CAWTMGGWTGSSEAFF. Filled out from reference TRBV30 and TRBJ1-1, the complete variable domain reads SQTIHQWPATLVQPVGSPLSLECTVEGTSNPNLYWYRQAAGRGLQLLFYSVGIGQISSEVPQNLSASRPQDRQFILSSKKLLLSDSGFYLCAWTMGGWTGSSEAFFGQGTRLTVV.

V is TRBV28 and J is TRBJ1-5; 7 positions match TRBD1. V lost 3 bases, J lost 0 bases, and 8 bases stayed unmatched. The CDR3 runs to 17 residues. CDR1 and CDR2 from the germline V gene are MDHEN and SYDVKM. The CDR3 DNA reads TGTGCCAGCAGTTTCCCAGGGGGGTCCTATAGCAATCAGCCCCAGCATTTT. Translating it yields CASSFPGGSYSNQPQHF.

This rearrangement joins TRBV4-2 to TRBJ1-5; 7 bases match TRBD1. After removal of 4 bases from V and 2 bases from J, the junction contained 5 bases not matched to a gene. This CDR3 spans 15 amino acids. Germline CDR1 and CDR2: LGHNA and YNFKEQ. The CDR3 loop reads CASSLLGQGNQPQHF. The CDR3, as DNA: TGTGCCAGCAGCCTCCTAGGACAGGGCAATCAGCCCCAGCATTTT.

The rearrangement joins TRBV7-3 to TRBJ2-5; 8 bases fit TRBD2. Germline V gene sequence: CDR1 SGHTA, CDR2 FQGTGA. With V trimmed by 3 bases and J by 5 bases, 14 bases remained unmatched. The CDR3 has 17 residues. The DNA of the CDR3 is TGTGCCAGCAGCTTCCCCCCAAAGCGGGAGAAGGGGGAGACCCAGTACTTC. Translating gives CASSFPPKREKGETQYF.

The chain combines TRBV29-1 with TRBJ2-7; TRBD2 agrees at 8 bases. The CDR3 runs 14 residues. The germline V gene has CDR1 SQVTM and CDR2 ANQGSEA. The V and J ends lost 3 bases and 4 bases, in that order; junction bases with no gene match: 8. The CDR3 protein is CSVESISGTYEQYF. CDR3 DNA sequence: TGCAGCGTTGAGTCCATTAGCGGGACTTACGAGCAGTACTTC.

The chain employs TRBV19 and TRBJ1-2, with 8 bases identical to TRBD1. The CDR3 runs to 15 residues. Germline CDR1 LNHDA, CDR2 SQIVND (reference sequence). The V gene end was trimmed by 3 bases and the J gene end by 4 bases; junction bases not matched to a gene: 7. The CDR3 loop is CASSIQGQGGYGYTF. CDR3 DNA: TGTGCCAGTAGTATTCAAGGACAGGGTGGCTATGGCTACACCTTC.

The chain joins TRBV27 to TRBJ1-6; D possibly corresponds to TRBD1 (5 bases). Germline lookup yields CDR1 MNHEY and CDR2 SMNVEV (reference sequence). The CDR3 totals 15 residues. The V end lost 0 bases, the J end lost 6 bases, and 9 bases lay between the germline ends. The CDR3 sequence: CASSLSGGGNSPLHF. The CDR3 bases are TGTGCCAGCAGTTTATCCGGGGGGGGTAATTCACCCCTCCACTTT.

The chain links TRBV30 to TRBJ1-3; no clear D. The CDR3 runs to 12 residues. V was pared by 2 bases and J by 5 bases, with 7 bases between. Germline CDR1 GTSNPN, CDR2 SVGIG (reference sequence). The CDR3 region has the DNA TGTGCCTGGAGTCTTAACAGAAACACCATATATTTT. It codes for CAWSLNRNTIYF.

The chain couples TRBV28 to TRBJ2-7; TRBD2 matches at 11 bases. This CDR3 contains 15 residues. V lost 5 bases to trimming and J lost 2 bases; unmatched junction nucleotides: 5. Germline CDR1 MDHEN, CDR2 SYDVKM. CDR3 nucleotide sequence: TGTGCCAGCAGTCCTAGACTAGCGGGAACCTACGAGCAGTACTTC. This codes for CASSPRLAGTYEQYF.

V is TRBV3-1 (or the pseudogene TRBV3-2) and J is TRBJ2-2; 9 bases are shared with TRBD2. V gave up 3 bases and J gave up 1 base; unmatched junction bases: 3. This CDR3 comprises 16 residues. Germline CDR1 is LGHDT and CDR2 is YNNKEL (reference sequence). The CDR3 protein is CASSQSLAGNTGELFF. CDR3 bases: TGTGCCAGCAGCCAGTCACTAGCGGGGAACACCGGGGAGCTGTTTTTT.

The gene calls are TRBV7-9 and TRBJ1-1; perhaps TRBD1 as D (6 bases). CDR1 SEHNR and CDR2 FQNEAQ come from the germline V gene (reference sequence). The CDR3 has 13 amino acids. Trimming removed 7 bases at V and 3 bases at J, with 12 bases between. The CDR3 DNA reads TGTGCCAGCACCAGGGGCTGGGACACTGAAGCTTTCTTT. It translates to CASTRGWDTEAFF.

The rearrangement joins TRBV6-5 to TRBJ2-3; 8 bases are a match to TRBD2. Germline V CDR1 and CDR2: MNHEY, SVGAGI. CDR3 length: 15 amino acids. Germline trimming cut 7 bases from V and 2 bases from J; bases unmatched to any gene: 8. The CDR3 DNA sequence: TGTGCCAGCAAAAGGACTAGCAGAACCACAGATACGCAGTATTTT. This translates into CASKRTSRTTDTQYF.